This T cell receptor beta chain was sequenced in a study of T cells in Graves' hyperthyroidism and ophthalmopathy. This clonotype was seen more than once but under ten times. The authors took PBMCs from roughly 9.7 ml fresh peripheral blood. CDR3 length: 13 residues. Germline CDR1 MGHDK, CDR2 SYGVNS. With 5 bases removed from V and 1 base from J, the gap between germline ends came to 8 bases. Amplified TCR beta CDR3 regions derived from RNA transcripts. An initial round of RT-PCR targeting the TCR CDR3 relied on the HTBI primer set. TCRdb reanalysed the multiplex PCR reads using MiXCR and keeps one entry per CDR3 protein. This table has 90,000 to 120,000 distinct CDR3 sequences, approximately 16% appearing once.

The sequenced sample was blood. The chain has TRBV25-1 and TRBJ1-1; D gene unclear. The sequence was collected from a woman aged 45-65 years with Graves' hyperthyroidism. CDR3 region: CASSHLGNTEAFF. The CDR3 bases are TGTGCCAGCAGTCACCTAGGGAACACTGAAGCTTTCTTT.